These 22 T cell receptor beta chains share one sample of origin, sequenced in a study of cytomegalovirus exposure and HLA in healthy donors. 13 Jbeta primers and 60 Vbeta primers were used for the PCR. Measured with immunoSEQ multiplex PCR; TCRdb has only the in-frame clones, and not every one. The sample consists of 150,000 or so clones, about 80% of them appearing once. What was sequenced was PBMCs. The receptors originated from a man in his forties or fifties in good health and CMV-seropositive.

DNA of the CDR3: TGTGCCAGCTCATACAGCCGACAGGATTTGAATGGCTACACCTTC. This codes for CASSYSRQDLNGYTF. The chain is built from TRBV18 and TRBJ1-2; maybe TRBD1 (6 bases). This CDR3 comprises 15 residues. Between the trimmed V and J ends, which lost 5 bases and 6 bases, there was a span of 19 bases. Germline V gives CDR1 KGHSH, CDR2 LQKENI.

CDR3 sequence reads: CASSSDEAGGPWNEQFF. The CDR3 coding sequence is TGTGCCAGCAGCTCAGACGAGGCAGGGGGGCCATGGAATGAGCAGTTCTTC. The V call is TRBV7-9, the J call TRBJ2-1, with D possibly matching TRBD1 (7 bases). V dropped 4 bases and J dropped 7 bases, with 23 bases sitting between them. CDR1 and CDR2 from the germline V gene are SEHNR and FQNEAQ (reference sequence). CDR3 length: 17 amino acids. The full variable domain, its missing parts supplied by reference TRBV7-9 and TRBJ2-1, is DTGVSQNPRHKITKRGQNVTFRCDPISEHNRLYWYRQTLGQGPEFLTYFQNEAQLEKSRLLSDRFSAERPKGSFSTLEIQRTEQGDSAMYLCASSSDEAGGPWNEQFFGPGTRLTVL.

The chain carries TRBV4-3 and TRBJ2-1; a possible D gene is TRBD1 (6 bases). CDR1 is LGHNA, CDR2 YSLEER, per germline. The CDR3 contains 13 residues. Between the trimmed V and J ends, which lost 3 bases and 9 bases, there was a span of 12 bases. The CDR3 sequence is CASSQQGFPEQFF. In DNA form, the CDR3 reads TGCGCCAGCAGCCAGCAGGGGTTCCCTGAGCAGTTCTTC.

This sequence joins TRBV4-3 and TRBJ1-5; D unclear. The CDR3 covers 18 residues. CDR1 LGHNA and CDR2 YSLEER come from the germline V gene. Trimming removed 0 bases at V and 5 bases at J, with 20 bases between. This chain's CDR3 is CASSQDRWSSGSYQPQHF. The CDR3, as DNA: TGCGCCAGCAGCCAAGATCGATGGAGCAGTGGCTCCTATCAGCCCCAGCATTTT.

The CDR3 DNA reads TGCGCCAGCAGCCAAGATAGGGGCAGGGTGGACCCTAACTATGGCTACACCTTC. It translates to CASSQDRGRVDPNYGYTF. This chain uses TRBV4-1 with TRBJ1-2; D perhaps matches TRBD1 (5 bases). The CDR3 sequence is 18 residues long. The germline V gene has CDR1 MGHRA and CDR2 YSYEKL. V lost 0 bases and J lost 0, with 17 bases in between.

The chain links TRBV11-1 to TRBJ2-3; D is perhaps TRBD1 (5 bases). Trimming shortened V by 5 bases and J by 2 bases, and 14 bases separated the two germline ends. Germline V gene lookup returns CDR1 SGHAT and CDR2 FQDESV (reference sequence). CDR3 length: 15 residues. The CDR3 DNA follows: TGTGCCAGCAGCCGGACGGACAAGCTCACAGATACGCAGTATTTT. This translates into CASSRTDKLTDTQYF. Supplemented by reference TRBV11-1 and TRBJ2-3, the full variable domain reads EAEVAQSPRYKITEKSQAVAFWCDPISGHATLYWYRQILGQGPELLVQFQDESVVDDSQLPKDRFSAERLKGVDSTLKIQPAELGDSAMYLCASSRTDKLTDTQYFGPGTRLTVL.

The chain uses TRBV5-5 and TRBJ1-2; D remains ambiguous. The CDR3 is 15 residues long. The germline V and J ends were trimmed by 0 bases and 6 bases, with 15 bases remaining between them. CDR1 SGHKS and CDR2 YYEKEE come from the germline V gene (reference sequence). The CDR3 DNA sequence: TGTGCCAGCAGCTTGGTGGCGGGGATACGTGATGGCTACACCTTC. It yields the protein CASSLVAGIRDGYTF.

This chain uses TRBV27 with TRBJ2-5; TRBD1 is a possible D gene (6 bases). The CDR3 totals 12 residues. Germline V lookup: CDR1 MNHEY, CDR2 SMNVEV (reference sequence). V was clipped by 8 bases and J by 3 bases, with 10 bases between them. CDR3 loop: CASGQREETQYF. The CDR3 DNA sequence: TGTGCCAGCGGACAGAGAGAAGAGACCCAGTACTTC.

This clone is a singleton in its sample. The V gene is TRBV6-1, the J gene TRBJ2-1; D might be TRBD1 (5 bases). Germline lookup yields CDR1 MNHNS and CDR2 SASEGT. V lost 6 bases to trimming and J lost 8 bases, with 14 bases between them. This CDR3 region has 13 residues. The CDR3 reads CASSRQIGYEQFF. CDR3 coding DNA: TGTGCCAGCAGCCGACAGATTGGCTATGAGCAGTTCTTC.

This chain connects TRBV19 to TRBJ2-1; TRBD2 might be the D (6 bases). In germline, CDR1 is LNHDA, CDR2 SQIVND (reference sequence). V lost 2 bases to trimming and J lost 4 bases, with 9 bases between them. The CDR3 has 14 amino acids. CDR3 in DNA: TGTGCCAGTAGTATATCGGGACTTTACAATGAGCAGTTCTTC. This encodes CASSISGLYNEQFF.

V gene TRBV20-1 combines with J gene TRBJ2-1; D remains ambiguous. The V end lost 3 bases, the J end lost 3 bases, and 3 bases lay between the germline ends. Germline assignment: CDR1 DFQATT and CDR2 SNEGSKA (reference sequence). CDR3 length: 11 residues. The CDR3 protein is CSASHYNEQFF. The CDR3, as DNA: TGCAGTGCTAGTCACTACAATGAGCAGTTCTTC.

The chain uses TRBV28 and TRBJ1-2, with 8 bases aligning to TRBD1. The germline CDR1 and CDR2 sequences are MDHEN and SYDVKM. The J segment lost 1 base and the V segment lost 6 bases, leaving 7 bases of the junction unmatched. The CDR3 is 15 residues long. CDR3 sequence reads: CASRKGTGVNYGYTF. In nucleotides, the CDR3 is TGTGCCAGCAGAAAAGGGACAGGCGTTAACTATGGCTACACCTTC.

The chain couples TRBV2 to TRBJ1-6, with D maybe TRBD1 (6 bases). The CDR3 contains 14 residues. Germline CDR1 is SNHLY and CDR2 is FYNNEI. Trimming left V 1 base short and J 10 bases short, with 11 bases between. The CDR3 loop reads CASSEGTRGSPLHF. In DNA, the CDR3 is TGTGCCAGCAGTGAAGGGACCAGGGGATCACCCCTCCACTTT.

This rearrangement joins TRBV5-1 to TRBJ2-2; 9 nucleotides agree with TRBD2. Germline lookup yields CDR1 SGHRS and CDR2 YFSETQ. After removal of 8 bases from V and 6 bases from J, the junction contained 8 bases not matched to a gene. The length of the CDR3 is 14 residues. The CDR3 sequence: CASWTSDYAGELFF. In DNA form, the CDR3 reads TGCGCCAGTTGGACTAGCGATTATGCCGGGGAGCTGTTTTTT.

This chain joins TRBV5-1 and TRBJ2-1; D gene uncertain. Germline CDR1 is SGHRS and CDR2 is YFSETQ. This CDR3 spans 13 amino acids. Trimming took 1 base from V and 10 from J, leaving 12 bases between them. The CDR3, as DNA: TGCGCCAGCAGCTTGAGTAGCCCGAGGGAGCAGTTCTTC. Protein: CASSLSSPREQFF. Using reference TRBV5-1 and TRBJ2-1 for the parts outside the CDR3, the full variable domain is KAGVTQTPRYLIKTRGQQVTLSCSPISGHRSVSWYQQTPGQGLQFLFEYFSETQRNKGNFPGRFSGRQFSNSRSEMNVSTLELGDSALYLCASSLSSPREQFFGPGTRLTVL.

V usage is TRBV11-2 and J usage is TRBJ2-3; D possibly corresponds to TRBD2 (6 bases). V gave up 5 bases and J gave up 0 bases, with 18 bases separating them. Germline V gene sequence: CDR1 SGHAT, CDR2 FQNNGV. The CDR3 contains 17 residues. The CDR3, as DNA: TGTGCCAGCAGCGTAACTGCGGGACCCTCTAGCACAGATACGCAGTATTTT. Its protein product is CASSVTAGPSSTDTQYF.

A word on this clone: Other DNA sequences in this specimen translate into the identical CDR3. DNA of the CDR3: TGCGCCAGCAGCCTAGGGACAGGAGACTCCTACGAGCAGTACGTC. Translating gives CASSLGTGDSYEQYV. This chain connects TRBV5-1 to TRBJ2-7; 8 bases agree with TRBD1. The CDR3 runs 15 residues. Losses at the gene ends were 4 bases for V and 0 bases for J; bases not matched to a gene: 6. Germline loops: CDR1 SGHRS, CDR2 YFSETQ.

The J gene is TRBJ2-5, the V gene TRBV5-1; a weak D match, TRBD1 (6 bases). This CDR3 spans 14 amino acids. Deletions cut 0 bases from V and 5 bases from J, with 11 bases between. Germline V CDR1 and CDR2: SGHRS, YFSETQ. The CDR3 sequence: CASSLDSQGETQYF. The CDR3 DNA is TGCGCCAGCAGCTTGGACAGCCAGGGGGAGACCCAGTACTTC.

The V and J genes are TRBV6-1 and TRBJ2-3; D gene unclear. Trimming pared 6 bases from V and 5 bases from J, leaving 9 bases between. Germline assignment: CDR1 MNHNS and CDR2 SASEGT. This CDR3 comprises 12 residues. Here the CDR3 reads CASSLSRDTQYF. The CDR3 DNA is TGTGCCAGCAGCCTTTCGAGAGATACGCAGTATTTT.

In DNA, the CDR3 is TGTGCCACCAGCAGCCGCGGGACAGGGTGGACCGGGGAGCTGTTTTTT. Residues: CATSSRGTGWTGELFF. V usage is TRBV15 and J usage is TRBJ2-2; 9 bases agree with TRBD1. V shed 3 bases and J 5 bases; nucleotides not matched to a gene: 7. This CDR3 is 16 amino acids long. CDR1 is LNHNV and CDR2 is YYDKDF in the germline V gene (reference sequence).

Only a few counts were recorded for this clone. V usage is TRBV7-6 and J usage is TRBJ1-1; 7 nucleotides line up with TRBD1. The CDR3 contains 13 residues. Germline assignment: CDR1 SGHVS and CDR2 FNYEAQ. The V segment lost 6 bases and the J segment 1 base; nucleotides outside the gene matches: 2. The chain's CDR3 is CASRRQGNTEAFF. The CDR3 nucleotides are TGTGCCAGCAGACGACAGGGGAACACTGAAGCTTTCTTT.

A single count supports this clone. This rearrangement joins TRBV10-1 to TRBJ2-3; D is possibly TRBD2 (5 bases). This CDR3 is built from 14 residues. Germline V lookup: CDR1 WNHNN, CDR2 SYGVQD (reference sequence). Trimming took 6 bases from V and 4 from J, leaving 14 bases between them. The CDR3 DNA reads TGCGCCAGCAGCCGGAGGCGACGTTCAGATACGCAGTATTTT. Translated, it gives CASSRRRRSDTQYF.